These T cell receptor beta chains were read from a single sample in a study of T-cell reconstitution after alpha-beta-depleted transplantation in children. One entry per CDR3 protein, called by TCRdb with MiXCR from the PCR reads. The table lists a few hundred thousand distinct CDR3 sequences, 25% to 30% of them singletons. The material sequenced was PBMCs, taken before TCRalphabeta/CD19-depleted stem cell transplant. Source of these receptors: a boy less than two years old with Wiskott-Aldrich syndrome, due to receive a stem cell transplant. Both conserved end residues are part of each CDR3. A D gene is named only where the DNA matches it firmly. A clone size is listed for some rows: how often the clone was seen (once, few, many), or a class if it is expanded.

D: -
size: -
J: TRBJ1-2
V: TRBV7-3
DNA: TGTGCCAGCAGTCTTATAGGGGAGAGCTACACCTTC
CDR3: CASSLIGESYTF

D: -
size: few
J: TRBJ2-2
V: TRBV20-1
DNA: TGCAGTGCTAGTACGTCCACCGGGGAGCTGTTTTTT
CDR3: CSASTSTGELFF

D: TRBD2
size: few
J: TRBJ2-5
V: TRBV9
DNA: TGTGCCAGCAGCGTAGGACTAGCGGGACGGGAGACCCAGTACTTC
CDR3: CASSVGLAGRETQYF

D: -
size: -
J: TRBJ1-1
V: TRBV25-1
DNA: TGTGCCAGCAGTGCGCAGGGTAGGGTTTTGTCGAGGGTAGCTTTCTTT
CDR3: CASSAQGRVLSRVAFF

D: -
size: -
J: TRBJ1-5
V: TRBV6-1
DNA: TGTGCCAGCAGAGAGGAGGGGGTAGTTTATAGCAATCAGCCCCAGCATTTT
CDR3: CASREEGVVYSNQPQHF

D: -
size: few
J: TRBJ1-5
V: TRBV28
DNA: TGTGCCAGCAGTTTATGGCAGCAGCCCCAGCATTTT
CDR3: CASSLWQQPQHF

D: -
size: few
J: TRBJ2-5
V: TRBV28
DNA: TGTGCCACAACGACAGGTCAAGAGACCCAGTACTTC
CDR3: CATTTGQETQYF

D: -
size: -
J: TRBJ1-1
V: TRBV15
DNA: TGTGCCACCAGCATCGGACAGCTGAACACTGAAGCTTTCTTT
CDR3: CATSIGQLNTEAFF

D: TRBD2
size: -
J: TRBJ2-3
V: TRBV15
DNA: TGTGCCACCAGCAGAACCAGTAGCGGGCCGGGGTATTTT
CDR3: CATSRTSSGPGYF

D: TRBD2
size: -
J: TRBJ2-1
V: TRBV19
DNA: TGTGCCAGTAGTACACATAAGCGGGGTTCCTACAATGAGCAGTTCTTC
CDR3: CASSTHKRGSYNEQFF

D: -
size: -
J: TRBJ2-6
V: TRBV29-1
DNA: TGCAGCGCTCAAACTGGGGCAAAGGGGGCCAACGTCCTGACTTTC
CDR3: CSAQTGAKGANVLTF

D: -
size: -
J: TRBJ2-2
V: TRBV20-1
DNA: TGCAGTGCTACCAGGGGGGGGAACACCGGGGAGCTGTTTTTT
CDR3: CSATRGGNTGELFF

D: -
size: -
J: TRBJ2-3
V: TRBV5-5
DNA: TGTGCCAGCACCCGGATGGACTACCGAAGACGAAACACAGATACGCAGTATTTT
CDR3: CASTRMDYRRRNTDTQYF

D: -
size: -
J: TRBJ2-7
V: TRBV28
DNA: TGTGCCAGCGTCCCTGTGGCAGGGTGGTACGAGCAGTACTTC
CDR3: CASVPVAGWYEQYF

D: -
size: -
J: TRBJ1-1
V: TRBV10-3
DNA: TGTGCCATCAGCGACTACTGGAACACTGAAGCTTTCTTT
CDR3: CAISDYWNTEAFF

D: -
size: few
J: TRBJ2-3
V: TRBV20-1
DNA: TGCAGTGGAAGGACGGGGGCCACAGATACGCAGTATTTT
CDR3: CSGRTGATDTQYF

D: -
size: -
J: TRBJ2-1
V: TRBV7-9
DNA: TGTGCCAGCAGCTGGGGTAGCGGCCGGGGGGAGCAGTTCTTC
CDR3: CASSWGSGRGEQFF

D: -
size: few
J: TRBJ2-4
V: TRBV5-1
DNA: TGCGCCAGCAGCTTGGGCGGGGAAGCGAACATTCAGTACTTC
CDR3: CASSLGGEANIQYF

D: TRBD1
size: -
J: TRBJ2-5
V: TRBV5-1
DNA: TGCGCCAGCAGAATGACAGGGAGTCGGGAGACCCAGTACTTC
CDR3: CASRMTGSRETQYF

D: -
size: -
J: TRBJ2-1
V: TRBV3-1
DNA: TGTGCCAGCAGCCCCGGACTGGAGGGCAATGAGCAGTTCTTC
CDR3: CASSPGLEGNEQFF

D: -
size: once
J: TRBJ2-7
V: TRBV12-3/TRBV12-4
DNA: TGTGCCAGCAGTGCTCCGGGACACAAGTACGAGCAGTACTTC
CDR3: CASSAPGHKYEQYF

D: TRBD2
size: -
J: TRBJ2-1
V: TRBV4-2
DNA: TGTGCCAGCAGCCAAGGAGCGGGAGCGGTCTTC
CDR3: CASSQGAGAVF

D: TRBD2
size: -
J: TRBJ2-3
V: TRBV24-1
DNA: TGTGCCACCAGTGATTCGCGGGGGATACGCACAGATACGCAGTATTTT
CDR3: CATSDSRGIRTDTQYF

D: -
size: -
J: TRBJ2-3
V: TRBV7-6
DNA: TGTGCCAGCAGCTTAAGGGCAAAAGTTACAGATACGCAGTATTTT
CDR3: CASSLRAKVTDTQYF

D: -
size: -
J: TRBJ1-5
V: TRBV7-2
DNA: TGTGCCAGCAGCTTAGAATCCTCCTGGTGGCAGCCCCAGCATTTT
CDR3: CASSLESSWWQPQHF

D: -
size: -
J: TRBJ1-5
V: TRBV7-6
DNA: TGTGCCAGCAGCCTTGAAGGCGGGGGCAGGCAGCCCCAGCATTTT
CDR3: CASSLEGGGRQPQHF

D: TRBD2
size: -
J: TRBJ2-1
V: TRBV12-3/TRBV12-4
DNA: TGTGCCAGCACGTTACTAGCGGAACACAATGAGCAGTTCTTC
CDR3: CASTLLAEHNEQFF

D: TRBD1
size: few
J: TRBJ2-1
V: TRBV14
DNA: TGTGCCAGCAGCCAAGGACAGGGGGCCAATGAGCAGTTCTTC
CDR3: CASSQGQGANEQFF

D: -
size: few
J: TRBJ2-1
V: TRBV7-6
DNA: TGTGCCAGCAGCTTACGCGGGACCAATGAGCAGTTCTTC
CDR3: CASSLRGTNEQFF

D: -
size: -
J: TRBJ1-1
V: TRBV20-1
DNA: TGCAGTGCTGAGTTGGGGGGTGAAGCTTTCTTT
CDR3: CSAELGGEAFF

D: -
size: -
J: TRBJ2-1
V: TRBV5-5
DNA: TGTGCCAGCAGCTTCTTAACAGGGACCTACAATGAGCAGTTCTTC
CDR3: CASSFLTGTYNEQFF

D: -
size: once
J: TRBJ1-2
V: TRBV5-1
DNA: TGCGCCAGCAGCTTGGCCTCGGTGAGAGGCTACACCTTC
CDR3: CASSLASVRGYTF

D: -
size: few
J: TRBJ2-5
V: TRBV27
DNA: TGTGCCAGCAGTTTGGTCAGGAGAGAGACTCAGTACTTC
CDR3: CASSLVRRETQYF

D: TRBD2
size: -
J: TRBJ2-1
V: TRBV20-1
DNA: TGCAGTGCTTTTCCGACTAGCGGGAAGTACAATGAGCAGTTCTTC
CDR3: CSAFPTSGKYNEQFF

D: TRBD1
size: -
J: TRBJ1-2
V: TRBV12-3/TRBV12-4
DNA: TGTGCCAGCAGGCCTACGGGGACAGGGGGCTCTGGCTACACCTTC
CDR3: CASRPTGTGGSGYTF

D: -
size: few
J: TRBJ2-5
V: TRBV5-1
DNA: TGCGCCAGCACGGACGGAGGGGCACAAGAGACCCAGTACTTC
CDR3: CASTDGGAQETQYF

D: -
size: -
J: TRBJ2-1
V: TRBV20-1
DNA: TGCAGTGCTAGAGCCACTAGCTCCCCTGTGGGTGAGCAGTTCTTC
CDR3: CSARATSSPVGEQFF

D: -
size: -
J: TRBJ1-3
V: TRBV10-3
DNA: TGTGCCATCAGCGGGGGAACTGGAAACACCATATATTTT
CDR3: CAISGGTGNTIYF

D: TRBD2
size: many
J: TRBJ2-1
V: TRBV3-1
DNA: TGTGCCAGCAGCCTGACTAGCGGGCTCTCCTACAATGAGCAGTTCTTC
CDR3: CASSLTSGLSYNEQFF

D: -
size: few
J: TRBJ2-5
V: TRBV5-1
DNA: TGCGCCAGCACCCCCTTGCCCACTAAGTCAGAGACCCAGTACTTC
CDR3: CASTPLPTKSETQYF

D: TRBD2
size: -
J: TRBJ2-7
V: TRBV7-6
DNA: TGTGCCAGCAGCTCGGGACTAGCGGGCATAAACTCCTACGAGCAGTACTTC
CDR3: CASSSGLAGINSYEQYF

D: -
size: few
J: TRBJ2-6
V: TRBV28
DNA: TGTGCCAGCAAGGGGCAGGGTCTCTCTGGGGCCAACGTCCTGACTTTC
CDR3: CASKGQGLSGANVLTF

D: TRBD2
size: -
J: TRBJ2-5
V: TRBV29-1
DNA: TGCAGTGCGGTCCCGGGGGGGCAGGAGACCCAGTACTTC
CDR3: CSAVPGGQETQYF

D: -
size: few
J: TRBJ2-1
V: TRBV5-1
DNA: TGCGCCAGCAGCTCCACCCTTTCCTACAATGAGCAGTTCTTC
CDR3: CASSSTLSYNEQFF

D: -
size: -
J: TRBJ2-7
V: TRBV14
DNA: TGTGCCAGCAGCCAAGGGCACCTTCGGGAGCAGTACTTC
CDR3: CASSQGHLREQYF

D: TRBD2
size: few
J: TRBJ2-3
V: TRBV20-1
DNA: TGCAGTGCTAGAGGTCAGACTAGCGGGAGAACAGATACGCAGTATTTT
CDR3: CSARGQTSGRTDTQYF

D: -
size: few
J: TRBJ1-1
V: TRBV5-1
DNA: TGCGCCAGCAGCGCCGACCTGGGGGAGAACACTGAAGCTTTCTTT
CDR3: CASSADLGENTEAFF

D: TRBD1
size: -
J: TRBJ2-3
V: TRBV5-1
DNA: TGCGCCAGCAGCTTGGCCCCTGGGACAGCCACAGATACGCAGTATTTT
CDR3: CASSLAPGTATDTQYF

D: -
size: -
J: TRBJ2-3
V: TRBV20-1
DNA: TGCAGTGCTAGAGTGGGATCTAGCACAGATACGCAGTATTTT
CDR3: CSARVGSSTDTQYF

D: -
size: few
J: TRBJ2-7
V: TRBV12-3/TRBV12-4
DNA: TGTGCCAGCAGCCCAGCGACAGCTCCCTCCTACGAGCAGTACTTC
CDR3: CASSPATAPSYEQYF

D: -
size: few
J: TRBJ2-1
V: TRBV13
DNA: TGTGCCAGCAGCTTAAGCCTCAGCGTCAATGAGCAGTTCTTC
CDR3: CASSLSLSVNEQFF

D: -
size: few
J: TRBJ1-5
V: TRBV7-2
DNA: TGTGCCAGCAGCTTTAGGGGGGTCAATCAGCCCCAGCATTTT
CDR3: CASSFRGVNQPQHF

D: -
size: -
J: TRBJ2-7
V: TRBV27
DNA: TGTGCCAGCAGTTTTCGGGTGGCCTCCTCCTACGAGCAGTACTTC
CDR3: CASSFRVASSYEQYF

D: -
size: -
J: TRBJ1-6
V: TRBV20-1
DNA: TGCAGTGCCTCCCGGGGGATATTACTAAGCTCCTATAATTCACCCCTCCACTTT
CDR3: CSASRGILLSSYNSPLHF